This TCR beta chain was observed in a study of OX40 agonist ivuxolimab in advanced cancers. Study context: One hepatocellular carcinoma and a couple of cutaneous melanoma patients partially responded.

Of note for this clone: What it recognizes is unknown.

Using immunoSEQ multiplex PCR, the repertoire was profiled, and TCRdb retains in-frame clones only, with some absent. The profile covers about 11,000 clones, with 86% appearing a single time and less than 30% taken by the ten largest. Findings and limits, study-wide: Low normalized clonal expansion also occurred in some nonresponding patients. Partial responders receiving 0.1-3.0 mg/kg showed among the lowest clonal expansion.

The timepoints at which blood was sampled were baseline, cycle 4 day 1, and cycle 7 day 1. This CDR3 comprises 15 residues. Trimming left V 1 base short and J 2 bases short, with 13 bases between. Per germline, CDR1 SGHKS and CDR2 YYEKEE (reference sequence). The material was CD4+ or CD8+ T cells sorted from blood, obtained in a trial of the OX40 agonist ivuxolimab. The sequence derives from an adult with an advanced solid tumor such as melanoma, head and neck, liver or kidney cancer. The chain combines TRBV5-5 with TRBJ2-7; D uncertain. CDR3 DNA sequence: TGTGCCAGCAGCTTGCTAATGACATCGACCTACGAGCAGTACTTC. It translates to CASSLLMTSTYEQYF.